This T cell receptor (beta chain) was obtained from a study of cytomegalovirus exposure and HLA in healthy donors. Whole-study findings and limits: Cytomegalovirus-associated status was assigned to about 160 TCR beta chains. Researchers reported that a few CMV-associated chains were confirmed in vitro as CMV antigen-specific.

Amplification used 60 Vbeta primers and 13 Jbeta primers. Sequencing used immunoSEQ multiplex PCR; TCRdb keeps in-frame clones, though not all of them. Of about 130,000 clones detected, just under 75% appear once; the ten largest clones hold approximately 7%. This CDR3 contains 14 residues. The ends lost 4 bases at V and 3 bases at J; junction bases unmatched: 3. Per germline, CDR1 SGHNT and CDR2 YYREEE (reference sequence). About this clone itself: Its antigen remains unknown.

The TCR was taken from a man aged 35 to 55 in good health and CMV-seropositive. Sequenced sample: PBMCs. The rearrangement uses TRBV5-4 and TRBJ2-3; 9 bases are shared with TRBD1. In DNA, the CDR3 is TGTGCCAGCAGCGCGGGACAGGGAACAGATACGCAGTATTTT. Its protein is CASSAGQGTDTQYF. Combining the CDR3 with reference TRBV5-4 and TRBJ2-3 gives the whole variable domain ETGVTQSPTHLIKTRGQQVTLRCSSQSGHNTVSWYQQALGQGPQFIFQYYREEENGRGNFPPRFSGLQFPNYSSELNVNALELDDSALYLCASSAGQGTDTQYFGPGTRLTVL.